The 23 T cell receptor beta chains below come from one sample, sequenced in a study of T cell responses to AZD1222 COVID-19 vaccine. Produced via immunoSEQ multiplex PCR; TCRdb's table is partial and in-frame only. This sample has roughly 130,000 clones, with over 75% found just once. The sample was peripheral blood, taken on day 0 of AZD1222 vaccination. These receptor sequences come from an adult in good health.

The chain recombines TRBV18 with TRBJ2-7; TRBD2 matches at 12 bases. CDR1 is KGHSH, CDR2 LQKENI, per germline. The trim removed 6 bases at V and 5 bases at J, leaving 8 bases unmatched. This CDR3 is 15 amino acids long. The CDR3 spells CASSTSGRTSDEQYF. CDR3 sequence (DNA): TGTGCCAGCTCGACTAGCGGGAGAACGAGCGACGAGCAGTACTTC.

The chain combines TRBV5-1 with TRBJ1-5; D gene unclear. CDR1 and CDR2 from the germline V gene are SGHRS and YFSETQ. V was cut by 4 bases and J by 3 bases, with 8 bases left in between. The CDR3 is 13 amino acids. As DNA, the CDR3 is TGCGCCAGCAGCCCCCCAGCCAATCAGCCCCAGCATTTT. The encoded protein is CASSPPANQPQHF.

The chain is built from TRBV19 and TRBJ2-1; 13 bases agree with TRBD2. The trim removed 7 bases at V and 10 bases at J, leaving 4 bases unmatched. Germline loops: CDR1 LNHDA, CDR2 SQIVND (reference sequence). The CDR3 runs to 13 residues. CDR3 loop: CASTQGLAGEQFF. CDR3 coding DNA: TGTGCCAGTACCCAGGGACTAGCGGGAGAGCAGTTCTTC. The whole variable domain, filled in from reference TRBV19 and TRBJ2-1, reads DGGITQSPKYLFRKEGQNVTLSCEQNLNHDAMYWYRQDPGQGLRLIYYSQIVNDFQKGDIAEGYSVSREKKESFPLTVTSAQKNPTAFYLCASTQGLAGEQFFGPGTRLTVL.

The chain uses TRBV5-6 and TRBJ1-2, with unresolved D. CDR3 length: 12 residues. Germline V gene data show CDR1 as SGHDT and CDR2 as YYEEEE. Between the trimmed V and J ends, which lost 3 bases and 8 bases, there was a span of 11 bases. The CDR3 coding sequence is TGTGCCAGCAGCTCGGCACAGAGGGGCTACACCTTC. It specifies CASSSAQRGYTF.

The chain employs TRBV6-5 and TRBJ1-4; D remains unclear. The CDR3 is 14 amino acids. Germline V lookup: CDR1 MNHEY, CDR2 SVGAGI. Trimming removed 7 bases from V and 8 bases from J, with 17 bases in between. DNA for the CDR3: TGTGCCAGCACTCTCACGATGAGAGACGAAAAACTGTTTTTT. Its protein product is CASTLTMRDEKLFF.

This chain connects TRBV12-3 or TRBV12-4 to TRBJ2-7, with D possibly being TRBD1 (5 bases). The V end lost 6 bases, the J end lost 6 bases, and 15 bases lay between the germline ends. This CDR3 is built from 13 residues. CDR3 region: CASSRGRVGEQYF. The CDR3, as DNA: TGTGCCAGCAGCCGAGGCAGGGTTGGCGAGCAGTACTTC.

This clone was observed a single time. This chain connects TRBV10-3 to TRBJ2-7, with D uncertain. CDR3 length equals 14 residues. Germline loops: CDR1 ENHRY, CDR2 SYGVKD. The V gene lost 4 bases and the J gene lost 0 bases, with 10 bases spanning the gap. CDR3 region: CAISAGGRSYEQYF. CDR3 coding DNA: TGTGCCATCAGTGCCGGCGGCCGCTCCTACGAGCAGTACTTC.

The genes are TRBV7-2 and TRBJ1-2; 9 bases agree with TRBD1. Germline CDR1 and CDR2: SGHTA and FQGNSA. V gave up 7 bases and J gave up 8 bases; unmatched junction bases: 8. There are 13 residues in the CDR3. This CDR3 reads CASTRDREKGYTF. CDR3 DNA: TGTGCCAGCACTCGGGACAGGGAAAAAGGCTACACCTTC.

This clone was observed a single time. CDR3 nucleotides: TGTGCCAGCAGTCAGGCGGGGACAGGGGCCTACGAGCAGTACTTC. Translated: CASSQAGTGAYEQYF. This chain links TRBV2 with TRBJ2-7; 10 bases line up with TRBD1. The V and J ends lost 5 bases and 2 bases, in that order; junction bases with no gene match: 6. CDR3 length: 15 residues. Germline V gives CDR1 SNHLY, CDR2 FYNNEI.

The chain couples TRBV19 to TRBJ1-2; 7 positions agree with TRBD1. Germline-derived CDR1 and CDR2 are LNHDA and SQIVND (reference sequence). With 3 bases clipped from V and 4 bases from J, the junction kept 8 bases outside the gene matches. This CDR3 is 15 amino acids long. The CDR3 DNA follows: TGTGCCAGTAGTATCGACAGGGAGAGAATCTATGGCTACACCTTC. As protein: CASSIDRERIYGYTF.

The chain employs TRBV9 and TRBJ1-6; no definite D call. Germline assignment: CDR1 SGDLS and CDR2 YYNGEE. V lost 0 bases, J lost 6 bases, and 10 bases lay in between. The CDR3 has 15 residues. In DNA, the CDR3 is TGTGCCAGCAGCGTAGATTCTTACGGTAATTCACCCCTCCACTTT. It translates to CASSVDSYGNSPLHF. The whole variable domain, filled in from reference TRBV9 and TRBJ1-6, reads DSGVTQTPKHLITATGQRVTLRCSPRSGDLSVYWYQQSLDQGLQFLIQYYNGEERAKGNILERFSAQQFPDLHSELNLSSLELGDSALYFCASSVDSYGNSPLHFGNGTRLTVT.

For the CDR3, the DNA is TGTGCCAGCTCACCACTCCGGGGGGCTAGCAATCAGCCCCAGCATTTT. This codes for CASSPLRGASNQPQHF. The V and J genes are TRBV18 and TRBJ1-5, with D perhaps matching TRBD1 (6 bases). The CDR3 covers 16 residues. V shed 1 base and J shed 0 bases, with 10 bases lying between them. Germline V gene data show CDR1 as KGHSH and CDR2 as LQKENI.

V is TRBV6-2 or TRBV6-3 and J is TRBJ2-7; tentative D call: TRBD1 (5 bases). The CDR3 runs to 16 residues. V dropped 4 bases and J dropped 0 bases, with 16 bases sitting between them. CDR1 and CDR2 (germline): MNHEY, SVGEGT. The CDR3 reads CASSLDDRLTSYEQYF. DNA for the CDR3: TGTGCCAGCAGTTTAGATGACAGATTAACCTCCTACGAGCAGTACTTC.

V usage is TRBV10-1 and J usage is TRBJ2-3; no reliable D call. The germline V and J ends were trimmed by 2 bases and 0 bases, with 15 bases remaining between them. Looked up from germline, CDR1 is WNHNN and CDR2 is SYGVQD (reference sequence). The CDR3 is 17 residues long. The CDR3, as DNA: TGCGCCAGCAGTGAGATACAGAGCAGTTCTAGCACAGATACGCAGTATTTT. It translates to CASSEIQSSSSTDTQYF.

The chain employs TRBV18 and TRBJ1-3, with 7 bases identical to TRBD1. The CDR3 covers 17 residues. From germline, CDR1 is KGHSH and CDR2 LQKENI. V shed 1 base, J shed 0 bases, and the junction held 6 bases outside the gene matches. In DNA, the CDR3 is TGTGCCAGCTCACCACGGGGACAGTTCACCTCTGGAAACACCATATATTTT. This translates into CASSPRGQFTSGNTIYF.

Note on this clone: The identical CDR3 is also encoded by other nucleotide sequences in the sample. The chain carries TRBV5-1 and TRBJ2-7; either TRBD1 or TRBD2 may supply D (5 bases each). The ends were cut back, 0 bases at V and 7 bases at J, with 14 bases in the middle. The CDR3 runs to 14 residues. Germline V gene data show CDR1 as SGHRS and CDR2 as YFSETQ. CDR3 in amino acids: CASSLAGSSGEQYF. The CDR3 region has the DNA TGCGCCAGCAGCTTGGCAGGGTCCTCGGGAGAGCAGTACTTC.

CDR3 nucleotides: TGTGCCAGCAGCTCGGGACTAGCGGGAGCCACAGATACGCAGTATTTT. Amino acid sequence: CASSSGLAGATDTQYF. The chain uses TRBV7-2 and TRBJ2-3; TRBD2 aligns across 14 bases. Germline V gives CDR1 SGHTA, CDR2 FQGNSA. V lost 4 bases and J lost 2; bases outside the gene matches: 2. This CDR3 is 16 amino acids long.

The chain couples TRBV19 to TRBJ1-4; D gene unclear. The V gene lost 5 bases and the J gene lost 0 bases, with 10 bases spanning the gap. From germline, CDR1 is LNHDA and CDR2 SQIVND (reference sequence). This CDR3 is 15 amino acids long. The CDR3: CASSPPGSTNEKLFF. The DNA of the CDR3 is TGTGCCAGTAGTCCCCCGGGTTCAACTAATGAAAAACTGTTTTTT.

The chain recombines TRBV3-1 (or the pseudogene TRBV3-2) with TRBJ2-7, with D maybe TRBD2 (6 bases). The CDR3 contains 15 residues. The germline gives CDR1 LGHDT, CDR2 YNNKEL (reference sequence). V was cut by 4 bases and J by 3 bases, with 16 bases left in between. CDR3 bases: TGTGCCAGCAGCCCGCGGGGTAGACGGTGCTACGAGCAGTACTTC. This codes for CASSPRGRRCYEQYF.

The table lists this clone with a count of one. The V call is TRBV6-5, the J call TRBJ1-6; 9 bases are shared with TRBD1. Looked up from germline, CDR1 is MNHEY and CDR2 is SVGAGI. After removal of 0 bases from V and 7 bases from J, the junction contained 4 bases not matched to a gene. The CDR3 is made up of 16 amino acids. The CDR3 DNA sequence: TGTGCCAGCAGTTACTCTTTTACAGGGGGCAATTCACCCCTCCACTTT. Translating gives CASSYSFTGGNSPLHF.

With regard to this clone: At the DNA level, this CDR3 is encoded by other sequences in the same sample as well. The chain carries TRBV6-1 and TRBJ2-7; 9 bases fit TRBD1. V lost 1 base to trimming and J lost 6 bases; unmatched junction nucleotides: 7. CDR3 length: 15 residues. Germline-derived CDR1 and CDR2 are MNHNS and SASEGT. The CDR3 region is CASSEEGQGFTEQYF. The CDR3 nucleotides read TGTGCCAGCAGTGAAGAAGGACAGGGGTTCACCGAGCAGTACTTC.

The sample holds one count of this clone. The chain combines TRBV10-3 with TRBJ2-6; D unresolved. Per germline, CDR1 ENHRY and CDR2 SYGVKD. The V and J ends lost 6 bases and 4 bases respectively, with 13 bases between them. CDR3 size: 15 residues. CDR3 DNA: TGTGCCATCAGCCACCCAGGAAGAGGGGCCAACGTCCTGACTTTC. As protein: CAISHPGRGANVLTF.

This rearrangement joins TRBV19 to TRBJ2-3, with 9 bases fitting TRBD1. The V segment lost 2 bases and the J segment 5 bases; nucleotides outside the gene matches: 5. Germline CDR1 and CDR2: LNHDA and SQIVND (reference sequence). CDR3 length equals 15 residues. The CDR3: CASSIPGTGIDTQYF. The CDR3 DNA sequence: TGTGCCAGTAGTATACCCGGGACAGGGATAGATACGCAGTATTTT.